This T cell receptor beta chain was captured by sequencing in a study of CD8+CD57+ T cells in acquired aplastic anemia. Flow cytometry had shown expanded CD8+CD57+ cells in the patients chosen for sequencing. Investigators profiled TCR beta VDJ and CDR3 from genomic DNA template. TCRdb redid the calling of the reads with MiXCR, one entry per CDR3 protein. The sample records around 180,000 distinct CDR3 sequences, 45% to 60% being singletons. V was pared by 6 bases and J by 4 bases, with 13 bases between. Germline V gives CDR1 DFQATT, CDR2 SNEGSKA (reference sequence). The CDR3 spans 13 residues. What was sequenced was sorted CD4+, CD8+, or CD8+CD57+ T cells (not recorded which) from PBMCs. V usage is TRBV20-1 and J usage is TRBJ2-1; no definite D call. The receptor was derived from a human donor with aplastic anemia. The DNA of the CDR3 is TGCAGTGCAAACCCGACGGATTACAATGAGCAGTTCTTC. It encodes CSANPTDYNEQFF.